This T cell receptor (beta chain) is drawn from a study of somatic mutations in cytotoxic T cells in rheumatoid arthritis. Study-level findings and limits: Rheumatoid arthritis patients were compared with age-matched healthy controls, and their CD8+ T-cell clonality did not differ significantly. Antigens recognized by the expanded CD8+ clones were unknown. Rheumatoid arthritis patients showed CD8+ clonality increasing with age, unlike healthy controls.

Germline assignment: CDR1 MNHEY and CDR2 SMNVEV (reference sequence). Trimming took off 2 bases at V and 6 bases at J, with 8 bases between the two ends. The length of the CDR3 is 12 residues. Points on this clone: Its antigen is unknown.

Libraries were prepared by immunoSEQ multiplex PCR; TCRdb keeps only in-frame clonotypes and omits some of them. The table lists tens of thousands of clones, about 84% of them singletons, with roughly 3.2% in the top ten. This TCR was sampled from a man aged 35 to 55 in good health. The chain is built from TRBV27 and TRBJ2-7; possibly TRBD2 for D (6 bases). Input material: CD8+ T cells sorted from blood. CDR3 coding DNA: TGTGCCAGCAGTTTACCCGGGAGCGAGCAGTACTTC. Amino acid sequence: CASSLPGSEQYF.